The T cell receptor (beta chain) described here comes from a study of T cell repertoires in cytomegalovirus infection. Study-level background: It was the public TCR beta signatures that indicated both CMV infection and matching HLA type.

The CDR3 runs 15 residues. From germline, CDR1 is SGHTA and CDR2 FQGNSA. V lost 4 bases, J lost 5 bases, and 16 bases lay in between. This clonotype was seen repeatedly, ten times or more. Its target is not known. TCRdb itself ran the reads through MiXCR, one entry per CDR3 protein. The table records about 890,000 distinct CDR3 sequences, roughly 30% of them present only once. Study-wide points: The cumulative frequency of public TCR beta families distinguished individuals who carried CMV together with the relevant HLA.

This TCR came from a human donor in good health (CMV status not recorded). Some clones in this sample may be carry-over from other donors' samples. This specimen consisted of cultured CD8+ T cells from PBMCs, obtained from culture after CMV antigen stimulation. The rearrangement links TRBV7-2 to TRBJ2-3; TRBD1 is a possible D gene (5 bases). The CDR3 reads CASSSRDRSLDTQYF. CDR3 in DNA: TGTGCCAGCAGCTCTAGAGACAGAAGCCTAGATACGCAGTATTTT.